The source of this T cell receptor beta chain is a study of radiotherapy plus CTLA-4 blockade in lung cancer. As to this clone: Germline is not matched at one junction end, which may reflect a read error.

The CDR3 extends over 14 amino acids. The germline CDR1 and CDR2 sequences are LNHDA and SQIVND (reference sequence). Produced via immunoSEQ multiplex PCR; TCRdb's table is partial and in-frame only. The sample lists approximately 67,000 clones, roughly four fifths occurring once. The source material was peripheral blood, sampled from a patient treated with radiotherapy plus ipilimumab. The gene calls are TRBV19 and TRBJ1-1; possibly TRBD1 for D (5 bases). The TCR originated in a human donor with non-small cell lung cancer who had a partial response to radiotherapy plus ipilimumab. CDR3 coding DNA: TGTGCCTGTAGACAAACGGGGGGTACGGCTGAAGCTTTCTTT. This codes for CACRQTGGTAEAFF.